A selection of T cell receptor beta chains follows, all from one sample in a study of T cells in Graves' hyperthyroidism and ophthalmopathy. TCRdb re-analysed the multiplex PCR reads in MiXCR, keeping a single row per CDR3 protein. In the table there are approximately 640,000 distinct CDR3 sequences, 40% to 55% of which are singletons. The sequenced sample consisted of peripheral blood or thyroid tissue (not recorded which). All receptors come from an adult man with Graves' disease, either hyperthyroidism or ophthalmopathy (not recorded which). The CDR3 runs from the conserved cysteine through the conserved F or W. D genes are given only for firm matches. Where a row states a size, it is once, few, many or the class of an expanded clone; other rows omit it.

clone_size d_call j_call v_call cdr3_nt cdr3_aa
many TRBD1 TRBJ1-1 TRBV29-1 TGCAGCGTTCAAACCGGGACAGGGGGGTCGGAGATCTTT CSVQTGTGGSEIF
- - TRBJ1-1 TRBV2 TGTGCCAGCAGTTACGGCAGACAGAACACTGAAGCTTTCTTT CASSYGRQNTEAFF
many TRBD1 TRBJ1-2 TRBV12-3/TRBV12-4 TGTGCCAGCAGTGAGGGACAGGCTTATGGCTACACCTTC CASSEGQAYGYTF
- - TRBJ2-7 TRBV2 TGTGCCAGCAGCGTACTAGGCTACGAGCAGTACTTC CASSVLGYEQYF
- TRBD1 TRBJ1-6 TRBV2 TGTGCCAGCTCATCGACAGGGGACTACGGCAATTCACCCCTCCACTTT CASSSTGDYGNSPLHF
- - TRBJ1-2 TRBV25-1 TGTGCCAGCAGTGAGCGGCAGGGAGCCGGGTATGGCTACACCTTC CASSERQGAGYGYTF
- - TRBJ1-4 TRBV7-2 TGTGCCAGCAGCCGACCCTTAGGAAAACTGTTTTTT CASSRPLGKLFF
- TRBD1 TRBJ2-2 TRBV20-1 TGCAGTGCTAGCCCGGACAGGGTCACCGGGGAGCTGTTTTTT CSASPDRVTGELFF
few - TRBJ1-4 TRBV7-9 TGTGCCAGCAGCTTATTCAGCCCGGAGCCTGAGGGCGAAAAACTGTTTTTT CASSLFSPEPEGEKLFF
- - TRBJ2-7 TRBV6-1 TGTGCCAGCAGTGAAGCTGCCGCCTACGAGCAGTACTTC CASSEAAAYEQYF